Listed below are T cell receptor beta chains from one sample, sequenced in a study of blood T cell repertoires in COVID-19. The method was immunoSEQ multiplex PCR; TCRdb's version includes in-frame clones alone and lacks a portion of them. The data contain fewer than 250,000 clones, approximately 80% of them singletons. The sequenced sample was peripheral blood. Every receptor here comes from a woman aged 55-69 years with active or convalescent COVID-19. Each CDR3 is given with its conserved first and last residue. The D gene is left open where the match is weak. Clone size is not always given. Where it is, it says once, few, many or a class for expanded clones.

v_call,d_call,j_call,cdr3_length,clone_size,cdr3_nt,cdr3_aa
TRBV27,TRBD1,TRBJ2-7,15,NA,TGTGCCAGCAGTTTATTCGGACAGGACTCCTACGAGCAGTACTTC,CASSLFGQDSYEQYF
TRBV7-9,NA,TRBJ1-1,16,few,TGTGCCAGCAGCATCCCCTCGGGAGGGGGGATCACTGAAGCTTTCTTT,CASSIPSGGGITEAFF
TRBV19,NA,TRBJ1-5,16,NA,TGTGCCAGTAGTATAGCCAGGTTACAGAATGATCAGCCCCAGCATTTT,CASSIARLQNDQPQHF
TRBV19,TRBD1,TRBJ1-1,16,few,TGTGCCAGTAGTTCCATATGGGACAGCGGAAGCACTGAAGCTTTCTTT,CASSSIWDSGSTEAFF
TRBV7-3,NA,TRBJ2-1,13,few,TGTGCCAGCAGCTTAAGACTCGGGGGAGAGCAGTTCTTC,CASSLRLGGEQFF
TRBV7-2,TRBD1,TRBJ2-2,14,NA,TGTGCCAGCCAAGAGGACAGGGCTGCCGGGGAGCTGTTTTTT,CASQEDRAAGELFF
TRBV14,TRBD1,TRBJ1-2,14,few,TGTGCCAGCAGCAAGACGACAGGGAACTATGGCTACACCTTC,CASSKTTGNYGYTF
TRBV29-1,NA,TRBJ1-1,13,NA,TGCAGCGCTTCCGGACAGTACCTCACTGAAGCTTTCTTT,CSASGQYLTEAFF
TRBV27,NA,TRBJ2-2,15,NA,TGTGCCAGCACCCCCTGGGCAGGGGGGACCGGGGAGCTGTTTTTT,CASTPWAGGTGELFF
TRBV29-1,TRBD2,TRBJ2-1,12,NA,TGCAGCGTTGGACTAGCGAGCAATGAGCAGTTCTTC,CSVGLASNEQFF
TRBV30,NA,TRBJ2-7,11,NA,TGTGCCTGGAGAGGGGTAGACGAGCAGTACTTC,CAWRGVDEQYF
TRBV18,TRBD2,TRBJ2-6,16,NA,TGTGCCAGCTCAATAGCGGGGGGCTCTGGGGCCAACGTCCTGACTTTC,CASSIAGGSGANVLTF
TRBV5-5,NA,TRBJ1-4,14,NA,TGTGCCAGCCGCGCGCCAGGGGCTAATGAAAAACTGTTTTTT,CASRAPGANEKLFF
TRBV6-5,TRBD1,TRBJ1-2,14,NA,TGTGCCAGCAGTTCCCCGACAGGGGGCTATGGCTACACCTTC,CASSSPTGGYGYTF
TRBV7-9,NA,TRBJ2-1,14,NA,TGTGCCAGCAGCATGGGCGTGGAGGCCAATGAGCAGTTCTTC,CASSMGVEANEQFF
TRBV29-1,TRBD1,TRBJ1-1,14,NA,TGCAGCGTTGCAATAACAGGGGAGAACACTGAAGCTTTCTTT,CSVAITGENTEAFF
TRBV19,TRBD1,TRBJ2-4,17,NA,TGTGCCAGTAGTATACTGACAGGGGGGGTGGCCAAAAACATTCAGTACTTC,CASSILTGGVAKNIQYF
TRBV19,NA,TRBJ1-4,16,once,TGTGCCAGTAGTACTAGGGGACAAGCAACTAATGAAAAACTGTTTTTT,CASSTRGQATNEKLFF
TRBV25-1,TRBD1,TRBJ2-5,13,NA,TGTGCCAGCAGAGGGACAGGAGAAGAGACCCAGTACTTC,CASRGTGEETQYF
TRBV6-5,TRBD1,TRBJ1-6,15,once,TGTGCCAGCACCCAACCGGGACAGGCTAATTCACCCCTCCACTTT,CASTQPGQANSPLHF
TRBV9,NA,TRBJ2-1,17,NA,TGTGCCAGCAGCGTAGGAGGTGCGTCCAGCTCCTACAATGAGCAGTTCTTC,CASSVGGASSSYNEQFF
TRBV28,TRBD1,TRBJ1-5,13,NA,TGTGCCAGCAGTGCACAGGGGACGCAGCCCCAGCATTTT,CASSAQGTQPQHF
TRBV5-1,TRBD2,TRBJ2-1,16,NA,TGCGCCAGCAGCCCGGATAGCGGGAGTTTTTACAATGAGCAGTTCTTC,CASSPDSGSFYNEQFF
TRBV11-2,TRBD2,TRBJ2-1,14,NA,TGTGCCAGCACACTAGCGGGAGGTTATAATGAGCAGTTCTTC,CASTLAGGYNEQFF
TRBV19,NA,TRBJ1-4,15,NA,TGTGCCAGTAGTACCCCCGGGGGGGTTGGTGAAAAACTGTTTTTT,CASSTPGGVGEKLFF
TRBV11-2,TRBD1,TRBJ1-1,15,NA,TGTGCCAGCAGCTTTGGGGGACAGGGGGCCACTGAAGCTTTCTTT,CASSFGGQGATEAFF
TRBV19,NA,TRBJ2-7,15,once,TGTGCCAGTAGTGGGCTTAAGACAGGCAGCTACGAGCAGTACTTC,CASSGLKTGSYEQYF
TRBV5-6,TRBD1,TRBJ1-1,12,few,TGTGCCAGCAGCCTTGACAGGGGCGAAGCTTTCTTT,CASSLDRGEAFF
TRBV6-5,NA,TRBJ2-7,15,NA,TGTGCCAGCAGTTACTCGAGTCAGGGGACCTACGAGCAGTACTTC,CASSYSSQGTYEQYF
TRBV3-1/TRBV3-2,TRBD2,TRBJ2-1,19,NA,TGTGCCAGCAGCCCCCCGGCGGGGGGGCTGGGTCCCTCCTACAATGAGCAGTTCTTC,CASSPPAGGLGPSYNEQFF
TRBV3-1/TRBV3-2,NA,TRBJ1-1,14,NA,TGTGCCAGCAGCCAACATAACATCCGCACTGAAGCTTTCTTT,CASSQHNIRTEAFF
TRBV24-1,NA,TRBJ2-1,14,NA,TGTGCCACCAGTGACCCCACAGGGATCAATGAGCAGTTCTTC,CATSDPTGINEQFF
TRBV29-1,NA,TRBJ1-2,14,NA,TGCAGCGTTGAAGTTGGGTCAGAGGGGGATGGCTACACCTTC,CSVEVGSEGDGYTF
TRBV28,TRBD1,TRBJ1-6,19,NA,TGTGCCAGCAGTGGGACAGGGGGCTTTTATAGCTCCTATAATTCACCCCTCCACTTT,CASSGTGGFYSSYNSPLHF
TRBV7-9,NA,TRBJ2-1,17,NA,TGTGCCAGCAGCTTAGCCCCGTTTTATGCGGGGGCTAATGAGCAGTTCTTC,CASSLAPFYAGANEQFF
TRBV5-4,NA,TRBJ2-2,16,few,TGTGCCAGCAGCTTAAACACTCGACTAGACGGCGGGGAGCTGTTTTTT,CASSLNTRLDGGELFF
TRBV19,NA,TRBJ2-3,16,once,TGTGCCAGTAGTTCGGACTTGAGATCGGGCACAGATACGCAGTATTTT,CASSSDLRSGTDTQYF
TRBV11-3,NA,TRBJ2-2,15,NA,TGTGCCAGCAGCTCTCGGGTGACCAACACCGGGGAGCTGTTTTTT,CASSSRVTNTGELFF
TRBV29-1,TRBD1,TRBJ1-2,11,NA,TGCAGCGTGTGGACAGGTGATGGCTACACCTTC,CSVWTGDGYTF
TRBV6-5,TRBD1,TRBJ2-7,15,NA,TGTGCCAGCAGTCAGAAACAGGGGACGGGCTACGAGCAGTACTTC,CASSQKQGTGYEQYF
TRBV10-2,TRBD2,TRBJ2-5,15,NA,TGCGCCAGCAGTGTAATTGGCGGGGGGGGAGAGACCCAGTACTTC,CASSVIGGGGETQYF
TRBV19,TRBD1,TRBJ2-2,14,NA,TGTGCCAGTAAGGGACAGCTGAACACCGGGGAGCTGTTTTTT,CASKGQLNTGELFF
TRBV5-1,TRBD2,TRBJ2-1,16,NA,TGCGCCAGCAGCGAATGGACTAGCGGGACCTACAATGAGCAGTTCTTC,CASSEWTSGTYNEQFF
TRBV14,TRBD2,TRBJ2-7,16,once,TGTGCCAGCAGCCAAGATTTTACGGGAGGGCCGTATGAGCAGTACTTC,CASSQDFTGGPYEQYF
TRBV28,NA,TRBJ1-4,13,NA,TGTGCCAGCAGCCCACTAGGGAGTGAAAAACTGTTTTTT,CASSPLGSEKLFF
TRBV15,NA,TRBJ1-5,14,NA,TGTGCCACCAGCAGAGCTAATACTAATCAGCCCCAGCATTTT,CATSRANTNQPQHF
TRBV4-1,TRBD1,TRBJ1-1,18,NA,TGCGCCAGCAGCCAAGAGGACAGGGGGCCCGAGGTGGGCACTGAAGCTTTCTTT,CASSQEDRGPEVGTEAFF
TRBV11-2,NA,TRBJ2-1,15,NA,TGTGCCAGCAGCTGGGACAAATTGGGGGTCAATGAGCAGTTCTTC,CASSWDKLGVNEQFF
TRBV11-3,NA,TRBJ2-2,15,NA,TGTGCCAGCAGCTCGCGGGGCGCGAACACCGGGGAGCTGTTTTTT,CASSSRGANTGELFF
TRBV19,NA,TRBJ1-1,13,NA,TGTGCCAGTAGCCTTAAGGGGGAGACTGAAGCTTTCTTT,CASSLKGETEAFF
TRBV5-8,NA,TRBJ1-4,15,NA,TGTGCCAGCAGCTTGATTCGGGGGGCTGGGGAAAAACTGTTTTTT,CASSLIRGAGEKLFF
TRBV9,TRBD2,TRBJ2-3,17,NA,TGTGCCAGCAGCGTAGGGGGACTAGCGGGACACACAGATACGCAGTATTTT,CASSVGGLAGHTDTQYF
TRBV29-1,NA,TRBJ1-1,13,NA,TGCAGCGTTGAAAGGCAGGCCGGCACTGAAGCTTTCTTT,CSVERQAGTEAFF
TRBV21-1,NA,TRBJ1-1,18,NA,TGTGCCAGCAGCATATACCAAAGGACAGGGAGGATCCACACTGAAGCTTTCTTT,CASSIYQRTGRIHTEAFF
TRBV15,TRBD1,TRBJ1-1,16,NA,TGTGCCACCAGCAGAGATCTTACAGGGGTGGGCACTGAAGCTTTCTTT,CATSRDLTGVGTEAFF